This T cell receptor (beta chain) was captured in a study of monozygotic twins with inflammatory bowel disease. TCRdb reanalyzed the 5' RACE reads, giving one entry per CDR3 protein sequence and no DNA. The clone table shows roughly 300,000 distinct CDR3 sequences, with the ten largest holding approximately 5.4%. CDR1 and CDR2 from the germline V gene are SEHNR and FQNEAQ (reference sequence). The CDR3 consists of 14 residues. The sequence came from a human donor with ulcerative colitis or Crohn's disease, or a healthy co-twin of an affected twin (not recorded which). The chain carries TRBV7-9 and TRBJ2-1. Sequences were obtained from blood. CDR3 amino acids: CASSLTTRRNEQFF.